This is a list of T cell receptor beta chains from one sample in a study of T-cell memory formation after mild COVID-19. TCRdb independently ran MiXCR on the 5' RACE reads; one entry per CDR3 protein. Found here are tens of thousands of distinct CDR3 sequences, around 6.1% of them singletons; the top ten hold about 0.8%. Sequences were obtained from PBMCs or a T cell subset sorted from them (not recorded which). The receptors stem from an adult who had mild COVID-19 (a few samples of this study predate the infection). Cell type and time point are not known. The CDR3 runs from the conserved cysteine through the conserved F or W. Each record gives: D gene, V gene, J gene, clone size, CDR3 protein, CDR3 DNA. D genes are given only for firm matches. For some rows the clone size is stated as once, few or many, or as a class when expanded; others skip it.

d_gene: -; v_gene: TRBV13; j_gene: TRBJ2-7; abundance: many; CDR3aa: CASSLPGGSYEQYF; CDR3nt: TGTGCCAGCAGCTTACCTGGGGGGTCCTACGAGCAGTACTTC
d_gene: TRBD1; v_gene: TRBV7-8; j_gene: TRBJ2-5; abundance: many; CDR3aa: CASGPSGTGKETQYF; CDR3nt: TGTGCCAGCGGCCCTAGTGGGACAGGGAAGGAGACCCAGTACTTC
d_gene: -; v_gene: TRBV21-1; j_gene: TRBJ1-1; abundance: -; CDR3aa: CASSKMFPGAEAFF; CDR3nt: TGTGCCAGCAGCAAGATGTTTCCTGGCGCTGAAGCTTTCTTT
d_gene: TRBD1; v_gene: TRBV25-1; j_gene: TRBJ2-7; abundance: many; CDR3aa: CASIEEQGGSYEQYF; CDR3nt: TGTGCCAGCATCGAGGAACAGGGGGGTTCCTACGAGCAGTACTTC
d_gene: TRBD2; v_gene: TRBV7-2; j_gene: TRBJ2-1; abundance: medium-sized; CDR3aa: CASSPWTSVNEQFF; CDR3nt: TGTGCCAGCAGCCCCTGGACTAGCGTCAATGAGCAGTTCTTC
d_gene: -; v_gene: TRBV27; j_gene: TRBJ2-7; abundance: -; CDR3aa: CASSLSGHEQYF; CDR3nt: TGTGCCAGCAGTTTATCAGGGCACGAGCAGTACTTC
d_gene: TRBD1; v_gene: TRBV7-9; j_gene: TRBJ1-3; abundance: once; CDR3aa: CASSLTGVTGNTIYF; CDR3nt: TGTGCCAGCAGCTTGACAGGGGTGACGGGAAACACCATATATTTT
d_gene: -; v_gene: TRBV24-1; j_gene: TRBJ1-1; abundance: -; CDR3aa: CATSEAERRRRLVGAFF; CDR3nt: TGTGCCACCAGTGAGGCCGAGAGGAGACGTCGGCTAGTTGGGGCTTTCTTT
d_gene: -; v_gene: TRBV27; j_gene: TRBJ1-2; abundance: many; CDR3aa: CASSLGGHGYTF; CDR3nt: TGTGCCAGCAGTTTAGGGGGCCATGGCTACACCTTC
d_gene: TRBD1; v_gene: TRBV3-1; j_gene: TRBJ1-2; abundance: -; CDR3aa: CASSRGQGSYTF; CDR3nt: TGTGCCAGCAGCCGTGGACAGGGTAGCTACACCTTC
d_gene: -; v_gene: TRBV7-9; j_gene: TRBJ1-1; abundance: few; CDR3aa: CASSLGGIPYEAFF; CDR3nt: TGTGCCAGCAGCTTAGGAGGTATTCCTTATGAAGCTTTCTTT
d_gene: TRBD2; v_gene: TRBV6-2/TRBV6-3; j_gene: TRBJ2-4; abundance: many; CDR3aa: CASRAPGGRSTF; CDR3nt: TGTGCCAGCAGAGCCCCGGGGGGACGGAGTACCTTC
d_gene: -; v_gene: TRBV7-9; j_gene: TRBJ1-6; abundance: -; CDR3aa: CASSPNRDSPLHF; CDR3nt: TGTGCCAGCAGCCCCAACAGAGATTCACCCCTCCACTTT
d_gene: -; v_gene: TRBV20-1; j_gene: TRBJ2-5; abundance: few; CDR3aa: CSARESRQIQETQYF; CDR3nt: TGCAGTGCTAGAGAATCGCGACAAATCCAAGAGACCCAGTACTTC
d_gene: TRBD2; v_gene: TRBV11-2; j_gene: TRBJ2-7; abundance: -; CDR3aa: CASSYAGDLGQYF; CDR3nt: TGTGCCAGCAGCTACGCGGGGGACTTGGGGCAGTACTTC
d_gene: TRBD2; v_gene: TRBV9; j_gene: TRBJ2-7; abundance: few; CDR3aa: CASSVGAGAGGRGYEQYF; CDR3nt: TGTGCCAGCAGCGTAGGCGCCGGAGCCGGCGGGAGGGGGTACGAGCAGTACTTC
d_gene: -; v_gene: TRBV10-3; j_gene: TRBJ2-1; abundance: few; CDR3aa: CATSGGSDEQFF; CDR3nt: TGTGCCACATCGGGGGGCTCGGATGAGCAGTTCTTC
d_gene: TRBD2; v_gene: TRBV20-1; j_gene: TRBJ2-1; abundance: many; CDR3aa: CSAPRGSGQLFGNEQFF; CDR3nt: TGCAGTGCCCCCCGGGGTAGCGGGCAACTCTTCGGGAATGAGCAGTTCTTC
d_gene: -; v_gene: TRBV7-2; j_gene: TRBJ2-3; abundance: many; CDR3aa: CASSFEGLSTDTQYF; CDR3nt: TGTGCCAGCAGCTTCGAAGGACTTTCCACAGATACGCAGTATTTT
d_gene: -; v_gene: TRBV5-1; j_gene: TRBJ2-2; abundance: many; CDR3aa: CASSPGHSTGELFF; CDR3nt: TGCGCCAGCAGCCCCGGACATTCCACCGGGGAGCTGTTTTTT
d_gene: TRBD1; v_gene: TRBV7-3; j_gene: TRBJ1-2; abundance: many; CDR3aa: CASSLGQGPNYGYTF; CDR3nt: TGTGCCAGCAGCCTCGGACAGGGGCCCAACTATGGCTACACCTTC
d_gene: -; v_gene: TRBV7-2; j_gene: TRBJ1-2; abundance: many; CDR3aa: CASSRHRDPRGYTF; CDR3nt: TGTGCCAGCAGCCGGCACCGGGACCCCCGGGGCTACACCTTC
d_gene: -; v_gene: TRBV7-2; j_gene: TRBJ1-1; abundance: few; CDR3aa: CASSSGVGLLNTEAFF; CDR3nt: TGTGCCAGCAGCTCTGGGGTGGGACTCCTGAACACTGAAGCTTTCTTT
d_gene: -; v_gene: TRBV12-3/TRBV12-4; j_gene: TRBJ1-2; abundance: many; CDR3aa: CASSSPQGGYTF; CDR3nt: TGTGCCAGCAGTTCCCCGCAAGGTGGCTACACCTTC
d_gene: TRBD2; v_gene: TRBV12-3/TRBV12-4; j_gene: TRBJ2-3; abundance: -; CDR3aa: CASSSGLAGTQYF; CDR3nt: TGTGCCAGCAGTTCGGGACTAGCGGGTACGCAGTATTTT
d_gene: -; v_gene: TRBV25-1; j_gene: TRBJ2-7; abundance: many; CDR3aa: CASSEGGHRVSYEQYF; CDR3nt: TGTGCCAGCAGTGAAGGTGGTCACAGGGTTTCCTACGAGCAGTACTTC
d_gene: -; v_gene: TRBV20-1; j_gene: TRBJ1-1; abundance: -; CDR3aa: CSASRQKTEAFF; CDR3nt: TGCAGTGCCTCCCGACAGAAAACTGAAGCTTTCTTT
d_gene: -; v_gene: TRBV5-5; j_gene: TRBJ2-2; abundance: many; CDR3aa: CASSLARLTGELFF; CDR3nt: TGTGCCAGCAGCTTGGCAAGACTCACCGGGGAGCTGTTTTTT
d_gene: -; v_gene: TRBV5-1; j_gene: TRBJ2-3; abundance: many; CDR3aa: CASSLALHTDTQYF; CDR3nt: TGCGCCAGCAGCTTGGCCCTCCACACAGATACGCAGTATTTT
d_gene: -; v_gene: TRBV5-4; j_gene: TRBJ1-4; abundance: -; CDR3aa: CASSSPGGANEKLFF; CDR3nt: TGTGCCAGCAGCTCCCCGGGGGGGGCGAATGAAAAACTGTTTTTT
d_gene: -; v_gene: TRBV12-3/TRBV12-4; j_gene: TRBJ2-5; abundance: many; CDR3aa: CASSFGLTETQYF; CDR3nt: TGTGCCAGCTCCTTCGGTTTGACAGAGACCCAGTACTTC
d_gene: TRBD2; v_gene: TRBV5-4; j_gene: TRBJ2-3; abundance: -; CDR3aa: CASSSRGGSTDTQYF; CDR3nt: TGTGCCAGCAGCTCGCGGGGGGGTAGCACAGATACGCAGTATTTT
d_gene: TRBD2; v_gene: TRBV9; j_gene: TRBJ2-1; abundance: -; CDR3aa: CASSAGLADYNEQFF; CDR3nt: TGTGCCAGCAGCGCCGGACTAGCGGACTACAATGAGCAGTTCTTC
d_gene: -; v_gene: TRBV11-1; j_gene: TRBJ2-7; abundance: many; CDR3aa: CASSPRDRTYEQYF; CDR3nt: TGTGCCAGCAGCCCCCGGGACCGTACCTACGAGCAGTACTTC
d_gene: -; v_gene: TRBV27; j_gene: TRBJ2-2; abundance: few; CDR3aa: CASSLSVASTGELFF; CDR3nt: TGTGCCAGCAGTTTATCTGTAGCGAGCACCGGGGAGCTGTTTTTT
d_gene: TRBD2; v_gene: TRBV12-3/TRBV12-4; j_gene: TRBJ2-7; abundance: many; CDR3aa: CASRGLAGGAGYEQYF; CDR3nt: TGTGCCAGCAGGGGACTAGCGGGAGGGGCTGGTTACGAGCAGTACTTC
d_gene: -; v_gene: TRBV19; j_gene: TRBJ1-4; abundance: few; CDR3aa: CASRPLAQTTTNEKLFF; CDR3nt: TGTGCCAGTAGACCCCTCGCGCAGACAACAACTAATGAAAAACTGTTTTTT
d_gene: -; v_gene: TRBV5-5; j_gene: TRBJ2-1; abundance: many; CDR3aa: CASSLGRNEQFF; CDR3nt: TGTGCCAGCAGCTTGGGCAGGAATGAGCAGTTCTTC
d_gene: -; v_gene: TRBV6-5; j_gene: TRBJ2-2; abundance: -; CDR3aa: CASSGASRTGELFF; CDR3nt: TGTGCCAGCAGTGGAGCGAGTAGAACCGGGGAGCTGTTTTTT
d_gene: TRBD2; v_gene: TRBV20-1; j_gene: TRBJ2-7; abundance: -; CDR3aa: CSARDALAGGLYEQYF; CDR3nt: TGCAGTGCTAGAGATGCTCTAGCGGGGGGGCTCTACGAGCAGTACTTC
d_gene: TRBD1; v_gene: TRBV6-2/TRBV6-3; j_gene: TRBJ1-5; abundance: few; CDR3aa: CASSPVQGSQPQHF; CDR3nt: TGTGCCAGCAGCCCAGTACAGGGGAGTCAGCCCCAGCATTTT
d_gene: -; v_gene: TRBV20-1; j_gene: TRBJ1-6; abundance: many; CDR3aa: CSARGVLLNSPLHF; CDR3nt: TGCAGTGCTAGAGGGGTCTTGCTTAATTCACCCCTCCACTTT
d_gene: -; v_gene: TRBV12-3/TRBV12-4; j_gene: TRBJ2-5; abundance: many; CDR3aa: CASSFGGETQYF; CDR3nt: TGTGCCAGCAGTTTCGGGGGAGAGACCCAGTACTTC
d_gene: -; v_gene: TRBV3-1; j_gene: TRBJ1-3; abundance: -; CDR3aa: CASTSTGVSGNTIYF; CDR3nt: TGTGCCAGCACTTCAACGGGGGTTTCTGGAAACACCATATATTTT
d_gene: TRBD1; v_gene: TRBV7-9; j_gene: TRBJ2-1; abundance: few; CDR3aa: CASSETFKGASYNEQFF; CDR3nt: TGTGCCAGCAGCGAAACATTTAAGGGGGCGTCCTACAATGAGCAGTTCTTC
d_gene: -; v_gene: TRBV30; j_gene: TRBJ2-3; abundance: -; CDR3aa: CAWSPLRMGSTDTQYF; CDR3nt: TGTGCCTGGAGTCCCTTAAGGATGGGTTCCACAGATACGCAGTATTTT
d_gene: -; v_gene: TRBV5-1; j_gene: TRBJ1-4; abundance: few; CDR3aa: CASSLRAQGAFNEKLFF; CDR3nt: TGCGCCAGCAGCTTAAGAGCCCAGGGAGCTTTCAATGAAAAACTGTTTTTT
d_gene: TRBD1; v_gene: TRBV12-3/TRBV12-4; j_gene: TRBJ1-2; abundance: few; CDR3aa: CASSLDRGKSGYTF; CDR3nt: TGTGCCAGCAGTTTGGACAGGGGGAAGAGTGGCTACACCTTC
d_gene: -; v_gene: TRBV5-4; j_gene: TRBJ2-5; abundance: many; CDR3aa: CASSLALLETQYF; CDR3nt: TGTGCCAGCAGCTTGGCCTTGCTGGAGACCCAGTACTTC
d_gene: TRBD1; v_gene: TRBV25-1; j_gene: TRBJ1-2; abundance: once; CDR3aa: CASSDAGTGNYGYTF; CDR3nt: TGTGCCAGCAGTGATGCTGGGACAGGGAACTATGGCTACACCTTC